The next 7 T cell receptor beta chains were all read from a single sample in a study of regulatory T cells in long-lasting Graves disease (dated by TCRdb to the early 2020s). The sample's time point label, decoded: newly diagnosed GD, antithyroid drugs for less than 3 months. For both TCR sequencing and RNA sequencing, RNA was extracted from PBMCs using TRIzol. Libraries were built with multiplex PCR. Sequencing took place on an Illumina HiSeq 4000. TCR beta libraries were built with iRepertoire HTBI primers and Arm-PCR amplification of CDR3 regions. In TCRdb, the public reads were trimmed at Q25 with fastp and aligned with MiXCR, with productive beta chains retained. Every CDR3 protein is listed once, alongside the most common genes and DNA of its rows. Recorded for this sample are approximately 350,000 distinct CDR3 sequences; roughly 10% of them occurred a single time. The ten largest clones take up over 15% of the sample.

These sequences were also reported in another study, on T cells in Graves' hyperthyroidism and ophthalmopathy.

The material sequenced was peripheral blood mononuclear cells (PBMCs), taken at new diagnosis, from a patient treated with antithyroid drugs. These receptors all stem from a woman under 30 with Graves disease. Donor details come from another sample of the same person, matched by shared clones.

This clonotype was seen more than once but under ten times. The chain combines TRBV6-1 with TRBJ1-5; TRBD1 agrees at 8 bases. The CDR3 is made up of 15 amino acids. CDR1 and CDR2 from the germline V gene are MNHNS and SASEGT. Trimming at V came to 8 bases and at J to 0 bases, leaving 6 bases not matched to a gene. The DNA for the CDR3 is TGTGCCAGCGACAGGGGCTCTTATAGCAATCAGCCCCAGCATTTT. It specifies CASDRGSYSNQPQHF.

This clonotype was observed a handful of times. This chain links TRBV24-1 with TRBJ2-1; no clear D. The germline CDR1 and CDR2 sequences are KGHDR and SFDVKD. The V and J ends lost 5 bases and 0 bases respectively, with 13 bases between them. The CDR3 is 16 amino acids. The CDR3 spells CATSVPSARSYNEQFF. In nucleotides, the CDR3 is TGTGCCACCAGTGTTCCCAGCGCCCGCTCCTACAATGAGCAGTTCTTC.

This clonotype was recorded a few times. The chain joins TRBV6-1 to TRBJ2-2; the match to TRBD2 covers 7 bases. Germline V gene lookup returns CDR1 MNHNS and CDR2 SASEGT. V lost 5 bases to trimming and J lost 1 base; unmatched junction nucleotides: 7. The CDR3 is 16 amino acids. CDR3 coding DNA: TGTGCCAGCAGTCCACGACTAGCCAGGAACACCGGGGAGCTGTTTTTT. As protein: CASSPRLARNTGELFF.

This clonotype was counted many times. V is TRBV20-1 and J is TRBJ2-5; D is ambiguous. With 0 bases removed from V and 4 bases from J, the gap between germline ends came to 3 bases. This CDR3 is built from 11 residues. CDR1 is DFQATT and CDR2 is SNEGSKA in the germline V gene (reference sequence). The DNA for the CDR3 is TGCAGTGCTAGAGACCCAGAGACCCAGTACTTC. This gives the protein CSARDPETQYF.

This clonotype was seen many times. The genes are TRBV20-1 and TRBJ1-2; D not resolved. The CDR3 length is 15 residues. Germline V gene data show CDR1 as DFQATT and CDR2 as SNEGSKA (reference sequence). The ends were cut back, 1 base at V and 3 bases at J, with 15 bases in the middle. CDR3 sequence (DNA): TGCAGTGCTAGAGCGATGACTGGCGAAGACTATGGCTACACCTTC. The encoded protein is CSARAMTGEDYGYTF.

The gene calls are TRBV4-1 and TRBJ2-7; D not certain. The germline gives CDR1 MGHRA, CDR2 YSYEKL. CDR3 length: 13 amino acids. The V end lost 0 bases, the J end lost 3 bases, and 6 bases lay between the germline ends. The CDR3 region has the DNA TGCGCCAGCAGCCAAGAGGGGTACTACGAGCAGTACTTC. Its protein is CASSQEGYYEQYF.

The V call is TRBV19, the J call TRBJ1-1; weak D call: TRBD1 (5 bases). V lost 7 bases and J 2 bases, leaving 17 bases between the germline ends. CDR1 and CDR2 (germline): LNHDA, SQIVND (reference sequence). This CDR3 is built from 15 residues. CDR3 sequence: CASKVAVRENTEAFF. The CDR3 DNA reads as TGTGCCAGTAAAGTCGCGGTCAGGGAAAACACTGAAGCTTTCTTT.